This TCR beta chain was captured in a study of T cells in Graves' hyperthyroidism and ophthalmopathy. Study-wide results and caveats: Ophthalmopathy cases were set apart from stable hyperthyroidism by a 13 V-J model. Researchers found most expanded thyroid clonotypes above 0.001 in blood as well.

There are a few counts of this clonotype. Its matching antigen is unknown. Over 18 months, lack of ophthalmopathy progression marked Graves' hyperthyroidism as stable. Approximately 10 ml of fresh peripheral blood supplied the PBMCs. Germline V gives CDR1 MGHDK, CDR2 SYGVNS. Trimming shortened V by 6 bases and J by 8 bases, and 25 bases separated the two germline ends. CDR3 length equals 16 residues. Template material for amplifying TCR beta CDR3 regions consisted of RNA transcripts. HTBI primers were the set used in a first-round RT-PCR of the TCR CDR3. TCRdb analysed the multiplex PCR reads with MiXCR anew, one entry per CDR3 protein. The table has approximately 740,000 distinct CDR3 sequences, around 15% seen once.

The chain uses TRBV25-1 and TRBJ1-2, with TRBD1 as a possible D gene (5 bases). Material for sequencing was blood. The source is a woman younger than 30 with Graves' hyperthyroidism. The CDR3 sequence is CASSLLSGTSESGYTF. CDR3 sequence (DNA): TGTGCCAGCAGCCTTCTCTCCGGGACCTCCGAGTCAGGCTACACCTTC.